This T cell receptor (beta chain) was recovered during a study of blood T cell repertoires in COVID-19. Overall study context: Some COVID-19 samples were acute and others convalescent; all came from the United States, Italy and Spain.

Participant reports of clinical history set cohort assignment. Authors' data handling: Amplified reference gene primers provided the basis for estimating nucleated cell counts. Produced via immunoSEQ multiplex PCR; TCRdb's table is partial and in-frame only. That table furnishes V, J and clone size, whereas the DNA furnished D and trimming. The profile shows 200,000 to 300,000 clones, about nine tenths of them singletons. This TCR was recovered from a middle-aged woman with acute COVID-19. Sequencing was performed on PBMCs or T cells enriched from blood (not recorded which).

CDR3 loop: CASSLSSYNEQFF. Here the CDR3 DNA reads TGTGCCAGCTCGTTGAGCTCCTACAATGAGCAGTTCTTC. J is TRBJ2-1 and V is TRBV18, with D hard to call. Trimming removed 6 bases from V and 0 bases from J, with 6 bases in between. Germline V gives CDR1 KGHSH, CDR2 LQKENI. CDR3 length: 13 residues.